Following are 12 T cell receptor beta chains from one sample sequenced in a study of response to subunit inactivated influenza vaccine. TCRdb itself ran the RT-PCR reads through MiXCR, one entry per CDR3 protein. The table lists a few hundred thousand distinct CDR3 sequences, about 15% of them singletons, with around 10% in the top ten. The specimen comprised PBMCs from blood, sampled less than 13 days after vaccination. The source of these receptors is a man aged 45-60 years who received an inactivated influenza vaccine.

This clonotype was detected a few times. The V and J genes are TRBV20-1 and TRBJ2-2; D might be TRBD1 (5 bases). The CDR3 spans 13 residues. CDR1 DFQATT and CDR2 SNEGSKA come from the germline V gene (reference sequence). V lost 0 bases and J lost 6, with 8 bases in between. The CDR3 protein is CSAREWGAGELFF. CDR3 sequence (DNA): TGCAGTGCTAGAGAGTGGGGCGCCGGGGAGCTGTTTTTT.

The chain uses TRBV5-8 and TRBJ2-2, with no clear D. V gave up 6 bases and J gave up 8 bases, with 11 bases separating them. The V gene's germline CDR1 is SGHTS and CDR2 YDEGEE. The CDR3 spans 12 residues. The CDR3 spells CASTNRLGELFF. As DNA, the CDR3 is TGTGCCAGCACCAACCGGTTAGGGGAGCTGTTTTTT.

This clonotype was recorded a few times. The V call is TRBV4-1, the J call TRBJ2-1; D ambiguous. The V end was cut by 0 bases, the J end by 9 bases, with 9 bases between. This CDR3 is 13 amino acids long. Germline CDR1 is MGHRA and CDR2 is YSYEKL. In DNA, the CDR3 is TGCGCCAGCAGCCAAGATACTCGGGCTGAGCAGTTCTTC. Protein: CASSQDTRAEQFF.

This chain's CDR3 is CASSRKSGTSRSPSSYNEQFF. In DNA, the CDR3 is TGTGCCAGCAGCCGAAAATCCGGGACTAGTAGATCCCCGAGCTCCTACAATGAGCAGTTCTTC. The V and J genes are TRBV11-1 and TRBJ2-1, with TRBD2 matching 8 bases. The J segment lost 0 bases and the V segment lost 5 bases, leaving 21 bases of the junction unmatched. CDR3 length: 21 amino acids. Germline V CDR1 and CDR2: SGHAT, FQDESV (reference sequence).

The rearrangement links TRBV6-1 to TRBJ1-1; D possibly corresponds to TRBD1 (5 bases). V lost 5 bases and J 3 bases, leaving 13 bases between the germline ends. Germline V gene lookup returns CDR1 MNHNS and CDR2 SASEGT. This CDR3 region has 14 residues. The CDR3, as DNA: TGTGCCAGCAGTCCAGGGCTCGGGTACACTGAAGCTTTCTTT. It codes for CASSPGLGYTEAFF.

This clonotype came up many times. V is TRBV7-8 and J is TRBJ2-1, with TRBD1 matching 10 bases. Per germline, CDR1 SGHVS and CDR2 FQNEAQ. CDR3 length equals 16 residues. V shed 2 bases, J shed 8 bases, and the junction held 9 bases outside the gene matches. This CDR3 is CASSLMLGQGSDEQFF. The CDR3 nucleotides are TGTGCCAGCAGCTTAATGTTGGGACAGGGGAGCGATGAGCAGTTCTTC.

This clonotype came up a few times. The rearrangement uses TRBV7-8 and TRBJ2-1, with 9 bases that match TRBD2. Germline V gene data show CDR1 as SGHVS and CDR2 as FQNEAQ. This CDR3 contains 15 residues. After removal of 4 bases from V and 6 bases from J, the junction contained 7 bases not matched to a gene. The CDR3 sequence is CASSSVGLATNEQFF. In DNA, the CDR3 is TGTGCCAGCAGCTCCGTGGGACTAGCAACCAATGAGCAGTTCTTC.

This clonotype was counted only a few times. The chain employs TRBV20-1 and TRBJ1-1; 10 bases match TRBD1. Unmatched junction bases numbered 9, after V lost 3 bases and J lost 5 bases. Per the germline V gene, CDR1 is DFQATT and CDR2 is SNEGSKA (reference sequence). This CDR3 is built from 15 residues. In nucleotides, the CDR3 is TGCAGTGCTAGTATGACAGGGGGCCGAGGGACTGAAGCTTTCTTT. Its protein product is CSASMTGGRGTEAFF.

In its sample, this clonotype was seen many times. The chain is built from TRBV5-1 and TRBJ2-7; 8 bases agree with TRBD1. The V and J ends lost 0 bases and 3 bases, in that order; junction bases with no gene match: 2. CDR1 SGHRS and CDR2 YFSETQ come from the germline V gene. This CDR3 region has 14 residues. The CDR3 reads CASSLATGDYEQYF. The CDR3 coding sequence is TGCGCCAGCAGCTTGGCGACAGGGGACTACGAGCAGTACTTC.

This clonotype occurred a few times. The rearrangement joins TRBV19 to TRBJ2-2; no reliable D call. This CDR3 has 15 residues. Trimming left V 3 bases short and J 5 bases short, with 13 bases between. Per germline, CDR1 LNHDA and CDR2 SQIVND (reference sequence). The CDR3 nucleotides are TGTGCCAGTAGTATTTCGATTGGGCCGACCGGGGAGCTGTTTTTT. Residues: CASSISIGPTGELFF.

There are a few counts of this clonotype. The rearrangement joins TRBV5-1 to TRBJ2-1; a possible D gene is TRBD1 (6 bases). CDR3 length equals 17 residues. Per germline, CDR1 SGHRS and CDR2 YFSETQ. The V and J ends lost 4 bases and 0 bases respectively, with 17 bases between them. The CDR3 DNA is TGCGCCAGCAGCGCCGGGACACAATATCGCTCCTACAATGAGCAGTTCTTC. Protein product: CASSAGTQYRSYNEQFF.

This clonotype has a count of ten or more. V is TRBV6-1 and J is TRBJ2-1; TRBD2 aligns across 9 bases. CDR1 is MNHNS and CDR2 is SASEGT in the germline V gene. The CDR3 extends over 17 amino acids. The V gene end was trimmed by 6 bases and the J gene end by 12 bases; junction bases not matched to a gene: 21. The CDR3 region is CASSTLFQALAGDSQFF. As DNA, the CDR3 is TGTGCCAGCAGCACGCTCTTCCAGGCACTAGCGGGCGACTCGCAGTTCTTC.